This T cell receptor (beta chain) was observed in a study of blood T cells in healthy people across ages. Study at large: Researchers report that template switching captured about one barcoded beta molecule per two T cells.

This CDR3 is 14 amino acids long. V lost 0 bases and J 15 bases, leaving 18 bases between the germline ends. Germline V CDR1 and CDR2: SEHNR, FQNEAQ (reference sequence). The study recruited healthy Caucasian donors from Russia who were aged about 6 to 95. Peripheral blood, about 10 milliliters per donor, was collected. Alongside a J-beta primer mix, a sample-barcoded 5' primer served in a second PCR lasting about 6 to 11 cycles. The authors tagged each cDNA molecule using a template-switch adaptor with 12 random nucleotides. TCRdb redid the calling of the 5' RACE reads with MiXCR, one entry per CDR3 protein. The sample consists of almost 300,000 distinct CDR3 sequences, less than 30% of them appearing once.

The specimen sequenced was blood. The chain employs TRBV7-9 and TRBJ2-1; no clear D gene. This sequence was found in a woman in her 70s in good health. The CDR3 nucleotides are TGTGCCAGCAGCTTAGCGGTGGCATCAGCGTCGGGGTTCTTC. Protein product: CASSLAVASASGFF.